This record covers a single T cell receptor (beta chain). Its target is unknown. This specimen belongs to a study of shared clonotypes between healthy human individuals. CDR3 size: 15 residues. CDR1 SNHLY and CDR2 FYNNEI come from the germline V gene. V gave up 4 bases and J gave up 0 bases, with 10 bases separating them. Only in-frame clones appear in the TCRdb table, and some are missing; sequencing was by immunoSEQ multiplex PCR. The sample lists roughly 2.6 million clones; around nine tenths were seen once. Findings of the study overall: Only blood was sampled; tissue repertoires likely differ.

This chain uses TRBV2 with TRBJ2-1; perhaps TRBD2 as D (6 bases). The source of this sequence is a man younger than 35 in good health. What was sequenced was naive CD4+ T cells sorted from blood. This sample's subset: CD45RA+ positively selected. As DNA, the CDR3 is TGTGCCAGCAGTGTACTAGCAATCTCCTACAATGAGCAGTTCTTC. It encodes CASSVLAISYNEQFF.